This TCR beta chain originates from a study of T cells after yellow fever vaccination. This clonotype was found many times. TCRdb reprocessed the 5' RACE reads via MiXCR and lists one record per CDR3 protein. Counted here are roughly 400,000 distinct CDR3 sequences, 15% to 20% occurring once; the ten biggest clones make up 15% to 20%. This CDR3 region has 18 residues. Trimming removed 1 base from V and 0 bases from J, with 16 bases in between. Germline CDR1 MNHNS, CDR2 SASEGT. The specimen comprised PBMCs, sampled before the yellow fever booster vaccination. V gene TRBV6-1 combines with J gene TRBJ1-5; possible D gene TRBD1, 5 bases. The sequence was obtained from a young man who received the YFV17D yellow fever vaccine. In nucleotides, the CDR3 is TGTGCCAGCAGTGAAGGGGGCGCGTCCCTCTATAGCAATCAGCCCCAGCATTTT. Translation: CASSEGGASLYSNQPQHF.